The 10 T cell receptor beta chains reported below all come from one sample, sequenced in a study of cytomegalovirus exposure and HLA in healthy donors. 13 Jbeta primers and 60 Vbeta primers were used for the PCR. TCRdb keeps only in-frame clones here, not all; method: immunoSEQ multiplex PCR. The sample records 90,000 to 100,000 clones, under 85% being singletons. Specimen: PBMCs. These receptors were taken from a man aged 40-49 years in good health and CMV-seronegative.

This clone was recorded a few times. Sequence at one end of the junction differs from germline and may be a read error. This sequence joins TRBV7-9 and TRBJ2-7, with 7 bases fitting TRBD1. The CDR3 runs 18 residues. Looked up from germline, CDR1 is SEHNR and CDR2 is FQNEAQ (reference sequence). CDR3 nucleotides: TGTTCCAGCAGCTTAGGAGGAAATACAGGGGACCTCTCCTACGAGCAGTACTTC. As protein: CSSSLGGNTGDLSYEQYF.

This clone was observed a few times. The chain recombines TRBV6-5 with TRBJ2-1; the match to TRBD1 covers 7 bases. J lost 7 bases, V lost 10 bases, and 13 bases had no gene match. Germline V gives CDR1 MNHEY, CDR2 SVGAGI. The CDR3 totals 14 residues. As DNA, the CDR3 is TGTGCCATCCTACGAACAGGGGTGGGAAATGAGCAGTTCTTC. Protein: CAILRTGVGNEQFF.

This chain joins TRBV7-2 and TRBJ2-3; D perhaps matches TRBD2 (6 bases). The CDR3 runs to 16 residues. The V and J ends lost 2 bases and 7 bases respectively, with 19 bases between them. Germline V gene sequence: CDR1 SGHTA, CDR2 FQGNSA. This CDR3 is CASSLPGLTALHTQYF. CDR3 DNA: TGTGCCAGCAGCTTACCGGGACTGACGGCGCTCCATACGCAGTATTTT.

This clone was found once. The junction differs from germline at one of its ends, possibly a read error. J is TRBJ2-2 and V is TRBV28, with D possibly being TRBD1 (5 bases). The CDR3 spans 13 residues. CDR1 MDHEN and CDR2 SYDVKM come from the germline V gene. Here the CDR3 reads CASGRADTEELFF. The CDR3 DNA is TGTGCCAGCGGCAGGGCGGACACCGAGGAGCTGTTTTTT.

This sequence joins TRBV6-1 and TRBJ2-7, with 7 bases fitting TRBD1. The CDR3 runs to 20 residues. CDR1 MNHNS and CDR2 SASEGT come from the germline V gene. Trimming removed 1 base from V and 0 bases from J; junction bases left unmatched: 18. CDR3 loop: CASSEGVWQGVIPYSYEQYF. DNA for the CDR3: TGTGCCAGCAGTGAAGGGGTATGGCAGGGGGTAATTCCCTACTCCTACGAGCAGTACTTC.

V and J are TRBV5-1 and TRBJ2-1, with a tentative D call TRBD2 (5 bases). V was pared by 0 bases and J by 0 bases, with 10 bases between. The CDR3 contains 16 residues. Looked up from germline, CDR1 is SGHRS and CDR2 is YFSETQ. Written as DNA, the CDR3 is TGCGCCAGCAGCTTGGCGGTACTAGTCTCCTACAATGAGCAGTTCTTC. It yields the protein CASSLAVLVSYNEQFF.

This rearrangement joins TRBV19 to TRBJ2-1; 10 nucleotides match TRBD2. Germline values: CDR1 LNHDA, CDR2 SQIVND (reference sequence). This CDR3 has 13 amino acids. CDR3 in DNA: TGTGCTAGCGGGGGGACATCCTACAATGAGCAGTTCTTC. This sequence encodes CASGGTSYNEQFF.

J is TRBJ1-4 and V is TRBV10-2; D not resolved. The CDR3 contains 17 residues. Germline V lookup: CDR1 WSHSY, CDR2 SAAADI. Between the trimmed V and J ends, which lost 3 bases and 2 bases, there was a span of 16 bases. The CDR3: CASSDPGNWVTNEKLFF. In DNA, the CDR3 is TGCGCCAGCAGTGACCCGGGAAATTGGGTCACTAATGAAAAACTGTTTTTT.

J is TRBJ1-5 and V is TRBV28; D gene ambiguous. The V end was cut by 4 bases, the J end by 1 base, with 11 bases between. Germline V gene data show CDR1 as MDHEN and CDR2 as SYDVKM. The CDR3 covers 15 residues. The CDR3 spells CASSSIRRSNQPQHF. CDR3 DNA sequence: TGTGCCAGCAGTTCCATTCGGAGAAGCAATCAGCCCCAGCATTTT.

V and J are TRBV5-1 and TRBJ2-2, with D perhaps matching TRBD2 (5 bases). Trimming took off 4 bases at V and 3 bases at J, with 13 bases between the two ends. CDR3 length: 15 amino acids. The V gene's germline CDR1 is SGHRS and CDR2 YFSETQ. In nucleotides, the CDR3 is TGCGCCAGCAGCCCTCTCGGACTGGACACCGGGGAGCTGTTTTTT. Its translation is CASSPLGLDTGELFF.